This TCR beta chain is drawn from a study of blood T cell repertoires in COVID-19. Trimming shortened V by 4 bases and J by 0 bases, and 15 bases separated the two germline ends. Germline V gene sequence: CDR1 LGHDT, CDR2 YNNKEL (reference sequence). The CDR3 covers 16 residues. This clone was recorded only once. Assay: immunoSEQ multiplex PCR; the TCRdb copy retains only in-frame clones and omits some. The repertoire holds 28,000 or so clones, 75% to 90% seen once, with around 28% in the top ten. This receptor was taken from a woman over 75 with COVID-19, enrolled during active disease. This sequence joins TRBV3-1 (or the pseudogene TRBV3-2) and TRBJ1-1; D is ambiguous. The sample comprised peripheral blood. The CDR3 DNA reads TGTGCCAGCAGCCCCATCACCAGGTTGGTGAACACTGAAGCTTTCTTT. It specifies CASSPITRLVNTEAFF.